This record looks at one T cell receptor beta chain sequence and its context. The target antigen is unknown. Random hexamers were used to reverse transcribe the RNA input (about 0.45 to 1 ug). Coverage of TCR beta CDR3 amplification by immunoSEQ multiplex PCR extended to 54 Vbeta and 13 Jbeta. TCRdb itself ran the immunoSEQ multiplex PCR reads through MiXCR, one entry per CDR3 protein. The data show 100,000 to 150,000 distinct CDR3 sequences, around 95% seen once. The record originates from a study of CD8 T cells in Susac syndrome. Study results and caveats: The TCR sequencing and HLA analysis in the study involved a relatively small number of individuals, as the study acknowledged.

The control participants were healthy donors, and these controls were matched with respect to both age and sex. TEMRA cells were enriched by FACS, and CD4+ and CD8+ T cells were negatively isolated. This TCR was recovered from a human donor in good health. The source material was CD4+ T cells from PBMCs.

CDR3 in DNA: TGTGCCAGCAATAACCTACTAAGTGTCGGGGAGCTGTTTTTT. It is translated as CASNNLLSVGELFF. This chain links TRBV6-2 or TRBV6-3 with TRBJ2-2; D gene ambiguous. This CDR3 is 14 amino acids long. Trimming took 7 bases from V and 7 from J, leaving 16 bases between them. The germline gives CDR1 MNHEY, CDR2 SVGEGT.